One and the same sample provided the 27 T cell receptor beta chains below, sequenced in a study of T cell responses to AZD1222 COVID-19 vaccine. TCRdb's copy holds only in-frame clones and misses some; the assay was immunoSEQ multiplex PCR. This table holds around 210,000 clones, roughly 94% found once. This sample comprised peripheral blood, obtained 28 days after the second dose of the MenACWY control vaccine. These receptors were taken from an adult who received the MenACWY meningococcal vaccine as a control.

The rearrangement uses TRBV7-2 and TRBJ1-2, with a weak D call TRBD1 (5 bases). There are 13 residues in the CDR3. V lost 11 bases and J 4 bases, leaving 17 bases between the germline ends. CDR1 SGHTA and CDR2 FQGNSA come from the germline V gene. The CDR3 DNA sequence: TGTGCCTCCTACGGGGGGGAGATCTATGGCTACACCTTC. Protein product: CASYGGEIYGYTF.

The genes are TRBV4-1 and TRBJ2-3, with 9 bases fitting TRBD1. Per germline, CDR1 MGHRA and CDR2 YSYEKL. V lost 3 bases, J lost 4 bases, and 8 bases stayed unmatched. The CDR3 is made up of 16 amino acids. Here the CDR3 reads CASSHSGQGQSDTQYF. The CDR3 DNA sequence: TGCGCCAGCAGCCATTCCGGACAGGGGCAATCAGATACGCAGTATTTT.

The CDR3 region is CASSPTGTGMSEAFF. Here the CDR3 DNA reads TGTGCCAGCAGCCCGACCGGGACAGGAATGTCTGAAGCTTTCTTT. The genes are TRBV9 and TRBJ1-1; 8 positions match TRBD1. The CDR3 sequence is 15 residues long. The germline V gene encodes CDR1 SGDLS and CDR2 YYNGEE. Unmatched junction bases numbered 11, after V lost 4 bases and J lost 6 bases.

This clone was observed a single time. V is TRBV27 and J is TRBJ2-1; D unclear. V was trimmed by 5 bases and J by 0 bases, leaving 11 bases between them. The CDR3 covers 15 residues. From germline, CDR1 is MNHEY and CDR2 SMNVEV (reference sequence). The CDR3: CASSTRRSSYNEQFF. CDR3 nucleotides: TGTGCCAGCAGTACCCGCCGGAGCTCCTACAATGAGCAGTTCTTC.

The chain couples TRBV28 to TRBJ2-7; the match to TRBD2 covers 7 bases. The CDR3 runs 15 residues. V shed 4 bases and J 3 bases; nucleotides not matched to a gene: 9. Germline values: CDR1 MDHEN, CDR2 SYDVKM. CDR3 protein: CASSSSGAPLYEQYF. CDR3 nucleotides: TGTGCCAGCAGTTCCAGCGGGGCCCCCCTCTACGAGCAGTACTTC.

This chain uses TRBV28 with TRBJ1-1; 7 nucleotides line up with TRBD1. The CDR3 has 16 amino acids. Germline-derived CDR1 and CDR2 are MDHEN and SYDVKM. Losses at the gene ends were 5 bases for V and 0 bases for J; bases not matched to a gene: 9. The CDR3 is CASSPPGQALNTEAFF. In nucleotides, the CDR3 is TGTGCCAGCAGTCCCCCTGGACAGGCTCTGAACACTGAAGCTTTCTTT.

This chain joins TRBV28 and TRBJ2-1, with 8 bases lining up with TRBD2. This CDR3 has 14 residues. Germline values: CDR1 MDHEN, CDR2 SYDVKM. J was trimmed by 4 bases and V by 5 bases; bases with no gene match: 4. The CDR3 DNA follows: TGTGCCAGCAGTAGGACTAGCCGATACAATGAGCAGTTCTTC. This translates into CASSRTSRYNEQFF. Supplemented by reference TRBV28 and TRBJ2-1, the full variable domain reads DVKVTQSSRYLVKRTGEKVFLECVQDMDHENMFWYRQDPGLGLRLIYFSYDVKMKEKGDIPEGYSVSREKKERFSLILESASTNQTSMYLCASSRTSRYNEQFFGPGTRLTVL.

J is TRBJ2-3 and V is TRBV7-6; TRBD2 matches 12 bases. V trimming: 1 base; J trimming: 0 bases; junction bases outside the gene matches: 2. The germline V gene encodes CDR1 SGHVS and CDR2 FNYEAQ. This CDR3 has 17 residues. Here the CDR3 DNA reads TGTGCCAGCAGCTTAGTACTAGCGGGGGGAAGCACAGATACGCAGTATTTT. Amino acid sequence: CASSLVLAGGSTDTQYF.

This chain connects TRBV27 to TRBJ1-1; D is possibly TRBD1 (5 bases). The V end lost 2 bases, the J end lost 4 bases, and 14 bases lay between the germline ends. This CDR3 region has 15 residues. Germline CDR1 is MNHEY and CDR2 is SMNVEV (reference sequence). This CDR3 reads CASSLLWGSTTEAFF. CDR3 sequence (DNA): TGTGCCAGCAGTTTACTTTGGGGGTCGACCACTGAAGCTTTCTTT.

The J gene is TRBJ1-2, the V gene TRBV9; 8 bases map to TRBD1. V was clipped by 3 bases and J by 8 bases; unmatched bases: 9. The CDR3 runs 14 residues. Germline V gene lookup returns CDR1 SGDLS and CDR2 YYNGEE. The CDR3 loop is CASSAFSGGWGYTF. The CDR3 region has the DNA TGTGCCAGCAGCGCATTTTCAGGGGGCTGGGGCTACACCTTC.

The J gene is TRBJ1-2, the V gene TRBV2; D is unresolved. The CDR3 is 11 amino acids. The V gene lost 8 bases and the J gene lost 2 bases, with 6 bases spanning the gap. From germline, CDR1 is SNHLY and CDR2 FYNNEI. The CDR3 spells CASLGNYGYTF. CDR3 in DNA: TGTGCCAGCCTAGGGAACTATGGCTACACCTTC.

This sequence joins TRBV28 and TRBJ2-7; TRBD1 might be the D (5 bases). Germline CDR1 reads MDHEN; CDR2 reads SYDVKM. V was clipped by 6 bases and J by 1 base, with 13 bases between them. The CDR3 is 14 amino acids. DNA for the CDR3: TGTGCCAGCAGACTAAGGGGCATTTCCTACGAGCAGTACTTC. Protein: CASRLRGISYEQYF.

The gene calls are TRBV28 and TRBJ2-1, with 10 bases that match TRBD2. This CDR3 is 19 amino acids long. V gave up 2 bases and J gave up 0 bases; unmatched junction bases: 10. Germline lookup yields CDR1 MDHEN and CDR2 SYDVKM. CDR3 sequence (DNA): TGTGCCAGCAGTTTACCCCTAATAGCGGGGGGCTCCTCCTACAATGAGCAGTTCTTC. This sequence encodes CASSLPLIAGGSSYNEQFF.

The chain has TRBV28 and TRBJ1-1; TRBD1 aligns across 8 bases. CDR3 size: 15 residues. Germline CDR1 MDHEN, CDR2 SYDVKM. Trimming removed 2 bases from V and 0 bases from J; junction bases left unmatched: 2. CDR3 coding DNA: TGTGCCAGCAGTTTACCGACAGGGGTGAACACTGAAGCTTTCTTT. It translates to CASSLPTGVNTEAFF.

This chain connects TRBV4-2 to TRBJ2-2; 10 bases line up with TRBD2. J was trimmed by 8 bases and V by 0 bases; bases with no gene match: 6. Germline assignment: CDR1 LGHNA and CDR2 YNFKEQ. The CDR3 consists of 16 residues. The CDR3 sequence: CASSQDPAGGIGELFF. The CDR3 bases are TGTGCCAGCAGCCAAGATCCAGCGGGAGGGATAGGGGAGCTGTTTTTT.

The chain has TRBV25-1 and TRBJ2-1, with TRBD2 matching over 11 bases. The CDR3 runs to 13 residues. Germline CDR1 reads MGHDK; CDR2 reads SYGVNS. The junction had 5 bases not matched to a gene; V was cut back by 9 bases and J by 7 bases. The CDR3 is CASSGRAWNEQFF. The CDR3 nucleotides read TGTGCCAGTAGCGGGAGGGCCTGGAATGAGCAGTTCTTC. The full variable domain, with the rest looked up from reference TRBV25-1 and TRBJ2-1, is EADIYQTPRYLVIGTGKKITLECSQTMGHDKMYWYQQDPGMELHLIHYSYGVNSTEKGDLSSESTVSRIRTEHFPLTLESARPSHTSQYLCASSGRAWNEQFFGPGTRLTVL.

The chain recombines TRBV5-4 with TRBJ2-7, with 8 positions matching TRBD1. The ends lost 2 bases at V and 4 bases at J; junction bases unmatched: 17. The germline V gene encodes CDR1 SGHNT and CDR2 YYREEE (reference sequence). CDR3 length equals 18 residues. CDR3 DNA: TGTGCCAGCAGCTTCGGACAGGGAAAAACTCGGGACCCGTACGAGCAGTACTTC. It encodes CASSFGQGKTRDPYEQYF.

The J gene is TRBJ1-6, the V gene TRBV6-2 or TRBV6-3; the D gene is possibly TRBD1 (5 bases). The germline V and J ends were trimmed by 4 bases and 0 bases, with 13 bases remaining between them. The germline V gene has CDR1 MNHEY and CDR2 SVGEGT. This CDR3 contains 17 residues. The CDR3 DNA is TGTGCCAGCAGTTCCCGGACACAAAGCTCCTATAATTCACCCCTCCACTTT. Translated: CASSSRTQSSYNSPLHF.

The V gene is TRBV2, the J gene TRBJ2-3, with D tentatively TRBD2 (6 bases). Germline V gene data show CDR1 as SNHLY and CDR2 as FYNNEI. V lost 5 bases and J 5 bases, leaving 14 bases between the germline ends. The CDR3 loop spans 14 amino acids. The CDR3 spells CASSYRLGKDTQYF. The CDR3 coding sequence is TGTGCCAGCAGTTACCGACTAGGAAAAGATACGCAGTATTTT.

This chain links TRBV18 with TRBJ1-2, with D hard to call. CDR3 size: 13 residues. The V end was cut by 0 bases, the J end by 6 bases, with 8 bases between. CDR1 and CDR2 from the germline V gene are KGHSH and LQKENI. CDR3 residues: CASSPPTLDGYTF. In DNA form, the CDR3 reads TGTGCCAGCTCACCACCGACGTTAGATGGCTACACCTTC. Together with reference TRBV18 and TRBJ1-2, the CDR3 gives the full variable domain: NAGVMQNPRHLVRRRGQEARLRCSPMKGHSHVYWYRQLPEEGLKFMVYLQKENIIDESGMPKERFSAEFPKEGPSILRIQQVVRGDSAAYFCASSPPTLDGYTFGSGTRLTVV.

This chain uses TRBV7-3 with TRBJ2-1; D possibly corresponds to TRBD2 (6 bases). This CDR3 is 15 amino acids long. Between the trimmed V and J ends, which lost 5 bases and 0 bases, there was a span of 11 bases. CDR1 and CDR2 from the germline V gene are SGHTA and FQGTGA. As DNA, the CDR3 is TGTGCCAGCAGCCAACGGCGGGGCTCCTACAATGAGCAGTTCTTC. Encoded protein: CASSQRRGSYNEQFF.

The rearrangement joins TRBV28 to TRBJ2-3; D is tentatively TRBD1 or TRBD2 (5 bases each). The CDR3 is 15 residues long. The V gene's germline CDR1 is MDHEN and CDR2 SYDVKM. V dropped 5 bases and J dropped 2 bases, with 14 bases sitting between them. DNA for the CDR3: TGTGCCAGCAGTCGCCGACGGGGCCTCACAGATACGCAGTATTTT. It encodes CASSRRRGLTDTQYF. Full variable domain (remainder filled in from reference TRBV28 and TRBJ2-3): DVKVTQSSRYLVKRTGEKVFLECVQDMDHENMFWYRQDPGLGLRLIYFSYDVKMKEKGDIPEGYSVSREKKERFSLILESASTNQTSMYLCASSRRRGLTDTQYFGPGTRLTVL.

J is TRBJ1-6 and V is TRBV6-5, with 8 bases fitting TRBD1. From germline, CDR1 is MNHEY and CDR2 SVGAGI. Trimming at V came to 2 bases and at J to 10 bases, leaving 4 bases not matched to a gene. This CDR3 spans 14 amino acids. CDR3 amino acids: CASSYGQGGSPLHF. DNA for the CDR3: TGTGCCAGCAGTTACGGACAGGGTGGATCACCCCTCCACTTT.

This clone turned up a few times. The chain employs TRBV20-1 and TRBJ2-1; D possibly corresponds to TRBD1 (5 bases). This CDR3 has 10 amino acids. V lost 4 bases and J lost 10, with 8 bases in between. Germline V gene lookup returns CDR1 DFQATT and CDR2 SNEGSKA (reference sequence). CDR3 sequence reads: CSAKQEEQFF. CDR3 nucleotide sequence: TGCAGTGCTAAACAGGAAGAGCAGTTCTTC.

Only one count was recorded for this clone. V and J are TRBV7-9 and TRBJ1-1, with D possibly being TRBD1 (6 bases). V was pared by 0 bases and J by 3 bases, with 14 bases between. The CDR3 is made up of 16 amino acids. The V gene's germline CDR1 is SEHNR and CDR2 FQNEAQ (reference sequence). The CDR3 bases are TGTGCCAGCAGCTTAGCGCACAGGGCGGGAGACACTGAAGCTTTCTTT. As protein: CASSLAHRAGDTEAFF.

This clone showed up just once. The chain has TRBV28 and TRBJ2-1; possibly TRBD1 for D (7 bases). Germline-derived CDR1 and CDR2 are MDHEN and SYDVKM. The CDR3 spans 14 residues. Trimming left V 10 bases short and J 3 bases short, with 16 bases between. CDR3 sequence (DNA): TGTGCCACCGGGGCCCAGGGGGGCTACAATGAGCAGTTCTTC. It codes for CATGAQGGYNEQFF.

The chain employs TRBV4-2 and TRBJ2-5, with 8 bases that match TRBD2. The CDR3 runs to 19 residues. Trimming at V came to 0 bases and at J to 4 bases, leaving 16 bases not matched to a gene. CDR1 and CDR2 (germline): LGHNA, YNFKEQ. The chain's CDR3 is CASSQDPPSTSGGGETQYF. CDR3 sequence (DNA): TGTGCCAGCAGCCAAGATCCCCCTAGCACTAGCGGAGGGGGAGAGACCCAGTACTTC.